Only a few counts were recorded for the clone carrying this TCR beta chain. What it binds is not known. The data were obtained in a study of regulatory T cells in long-lasting Graves disease. With iRepertoire HTBI primers and Arm-PCR of CDR3 regions, TCR beta libraries were built. TCRdb analysed the multiplex PCR reads with MiXCR anew, one entry per CDR3 protein. The table includes fewer than 400,000 distinct CDR3 sequences, less than 25% detected once. Time point noted: persistent/refractory GD, antithyroid drugs over 5 years with positive TRAb. RNA isolated from PBMCs was used to make the TCR library. An endocrinology unit in Xi'an, China, supplied the patients. The collection involved drawing 8 to 9 milliliters of peripheral blood into EDTA tubes. Trimming removed 6 bases at V and 0 bases at J, with 6 bases between. The CDR3 contains 13 residues. From germline, CDR1 is SGHAT and CDR2 FQNNGV. Study-wide points: The persistent group shared about 2,600 public clonotypes, more than the 850 to 1,000 shared by new patients.

The clonotype was recovered from a female donor with Graves disease. Sequenced material: peripheral blood mononuclear cells (PBMCs), taken when the disease was refractory, from a patient treated with antithyroid drugs. V and J are TRBV11-2 and TRBJ1-3; no definite D call. CDR3 loop: CASRQSSGNTIYF. CDR3 in DNA: TGTGCCAGCAGACAGAGCTCTGGAAACACCATATATTTT.